This T cell receptor (beta chain) was sequenced during a study of blood T cell repertoires in COVID-19. Study-wide context: Samples representing acute and convalescent COVID-19 were sourced from the United States, Italy and Spain.

The assay was immunoSEQ multiplex PCR, and TCRdb's table has in-frame clones only and misses some. The repertoire holds a few hundred thousand clones, over 75% seen once, with 1% in the top ten. Trimming stripped 6 bases from V and 2 bases from J, with 13 bases between. Germline V CDR1 and CDR2: MNHEY, SVGAGI. This CDR3 region has 14 residues. This TCR was recovered from a man in his forties or fifties with active or convalescent COVID-19. The sequenced sample consisted of peripheral blood. The V call is TRBV6-5, the J call TRBJ1-2; TRBD1 is a possible D gene (5 bases). The CDR3 region has the DNA TGTGCCAGCAGGCGGGACTCTACAAACTATGGCTACACCTTC. This codes for CASRRDSTNYGYTF.